The 4 T cell receptor beta chains reported below all come from one sample, sequenced in a study of blood T cell repertoires in COVID-19. Produced via immunoSEQ multiplex PCR; TCRdb's table is partial and in-frame only. The sample lists some 290,000 clones, more than 75% occurring once. Material: PBMCs or T cells enriched from blood (not recorded which). Every receptor here comes from a woman in her 40s with acute COVID-19.

The chain links TRBV7-9 to TRBJ1-4; 10 bases match TRBD1. With V trimmed by 6 bases and J by 6 bases, 4 bases remained unmatched. Germline CDR1 SEHNR, CDR2 FQNEAQ (reference sequence). This CDR3 contains 14 residues. The CDR3 protein is CASRRGQGYEKLFF. As DNA, the CDR3 is TGTGCCAGCAGGCGGGGACAGGGGTATGAAAAACTGTTTTTT.

The chain couples TRBV7-2 to TRBJ2-3, with a possible D match to TRBD2 (7 bases). The ends were cut back, 5 bases at V and 6 bases at J, with 18 bases in the middle. Germline CDR1 is SGHTA and CDR2 is FQGNSA. The CDR3 runs to 15 residues. CDR3 protein: CASSPGWGGKDTQYF. Here the CDR3 DNA reads TGTGCCAGCAGCCCAGGGTGGGGGGGCAAGGATACGCAGTATTTT.

V usage is TRBV19 and J usage is TRBJ1-5, with 12 bases identical to TRBD1. The CDR3 contains 16 residues. The junction had 3 bases not matched to a gene; V was cut back by 4 bases and J by 2 bases. Germline V gives CDR1 LNHDA, CDR2 SQIVND (reference sequence). In nucleotides, the CDR3 is TGTGCCAGTAGTAGGGGACAGGGGGCAGGCAATCAGCCCCAGCATTTT. Its translation is CASSRGQGAGNQPQHF.

The rearrangement joins TRBV3-1 (or the pseudogene TRBV3-2) to TRBJ2-7; 7 bases align to TRBD2. CDR3 length: 14 amino acids. CDR1 is LGHDT, CDR2 YNNKEL, per germline (reference sequence). V shed 4 bases, J shed 2 bases, and the junction held 5 bases outside the gene matches. This chain's CDR3 is CASSLAGRAYEQYF. In DNA form, the CDR3 reads TGTGCCAGCAGCCTCGCGGGGAGGGCCTACGAGCAGTACTTC.